This record looks at one T cell receptor (beta chain) sequence and its context. Its cognate antigen is unknown. The sample originates from a study of cytomegalovirus exposure and HLA in healthy donors. Study information: Falling in the Caucasian-associated ancestry cluster were 81% of under 450 genotyped donors.

V trimming: 0 bases; J trimming: 0 bases; junction bases outside the gene matches: 4. Germline assignment: CDR1 SGHNT and CDR2 YENEEA. The CDR3 contains 16 residues. Study-wide results and limits: One variant, a missense change in DCLRE1C, was linked in a later analysis to TCR beta V- and J-gene trimming. It is likely that the observed cluster of highly shared sequence variants was a sequencing artifact. Most observed TCR sequences were rare, whereas some public TCRs were detected in many donors.

The PCR employed 60 Vbeta primers together with 13 Jbeta primers. Sequencing was performed with immunoSEQ multiplex PCR; in TCRdb, only in-frame clones are kept and a portion is missing. The sample yields more than 90,000 clones, under 90% seen once. This chain connects TRBV11-3 to TRBJ1-1, with 7 bases fitting TRBD1. The material sequenced was PBMCs. This receptor was taken from a woman in her 70s in good health and CMV-seropositive. CDR3 sequence (DNA): TGTGCCAGCAGCTTAGATCTAGGGACAGTGAACACTGAAGCTTTCTTT. As protein: CASSLDLGTVNTEAFF.